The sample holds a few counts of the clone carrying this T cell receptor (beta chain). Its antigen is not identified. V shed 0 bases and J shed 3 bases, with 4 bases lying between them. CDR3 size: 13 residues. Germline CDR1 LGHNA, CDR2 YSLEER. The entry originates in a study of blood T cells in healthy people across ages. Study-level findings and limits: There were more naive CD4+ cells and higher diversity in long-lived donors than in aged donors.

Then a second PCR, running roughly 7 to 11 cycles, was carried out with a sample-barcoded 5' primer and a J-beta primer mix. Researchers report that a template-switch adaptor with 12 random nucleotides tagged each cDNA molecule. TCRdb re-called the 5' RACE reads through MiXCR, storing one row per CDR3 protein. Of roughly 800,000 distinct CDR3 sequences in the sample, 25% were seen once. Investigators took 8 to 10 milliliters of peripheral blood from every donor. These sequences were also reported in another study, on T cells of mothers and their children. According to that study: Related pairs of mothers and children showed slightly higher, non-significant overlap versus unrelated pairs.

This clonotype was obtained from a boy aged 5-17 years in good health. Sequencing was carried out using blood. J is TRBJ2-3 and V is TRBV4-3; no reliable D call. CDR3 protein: CASSQDVTDTQYF. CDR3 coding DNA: TGCGCCAGCAGCCAAGACGTAACAGATACGCAGTATTTT.